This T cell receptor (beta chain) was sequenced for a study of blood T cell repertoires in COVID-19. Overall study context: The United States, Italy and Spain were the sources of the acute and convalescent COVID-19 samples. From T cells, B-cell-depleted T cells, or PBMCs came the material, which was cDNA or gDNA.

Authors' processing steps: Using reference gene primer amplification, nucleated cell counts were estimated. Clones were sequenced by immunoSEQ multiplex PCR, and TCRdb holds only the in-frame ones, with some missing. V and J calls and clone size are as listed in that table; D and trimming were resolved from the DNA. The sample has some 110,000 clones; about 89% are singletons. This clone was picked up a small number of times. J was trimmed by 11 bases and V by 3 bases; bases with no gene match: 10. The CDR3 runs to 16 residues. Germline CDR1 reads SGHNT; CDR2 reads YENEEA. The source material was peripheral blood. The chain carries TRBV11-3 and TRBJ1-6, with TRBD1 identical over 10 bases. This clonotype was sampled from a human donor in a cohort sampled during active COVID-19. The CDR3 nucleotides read TGTGCCAGCAGCTTCGCTTGGGGACAGGGGAGAACACCCCTCCACTTT. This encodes CASSFAWGQGRTPLHF.